A selection of T cell receptor beta chains follows, all from one sample in a study of CXCR3-negative and CXCR3-positive naive CD8 T cells. Using the 5' RACE reads, TCRdb records one entry per CDR3 protein without DNA. This sample's table has 150,000 or so distinct CDR3 sequences. The specimen was naive CXCR3- CD8+ T cells from blood. The receptors come from a human donor in good health. Some clones in this sample may be carry-over from other donors' samples. The CDR3 runs from the conserved cysteine through the conserved F or W.

v_call: TRBV30; j_call: TRBJ2-1; cdr3_aa: CACDWDSYNEQFF
v_call: TRBV14; j_call: TRBJ1-1; cdr3_aa: CASSQEQWTEAFF
v_call: TRBV20-1; j_call: TRBJ2-7; cdr3_aa: CSARTQTGASYEQYF
v_call: TRBV7-8; j_call: TRBJ2-2; cdr3_aa: CASSLGPDWNTGELFF
v_call: TRBV4-3; j_call: TRBJ2-5; cdr3_aa: CASSQIGLAGQETQYF
v_call: TRBV28; j_call: TRBJ1-1; cdr3_aa: CASSSGLSTFF
v_call: TRBV12-3/TRBV12-4; j_call: TRBJ2-3; cdr3_aa: CALAGGAGTTDTQYF
v_call: TRBV10-3; j_call: TRBJ1-2; cdr3_aa: CAINDEGYYGYTF
v_call: TRBV5-5; j_call: TRBJ2-3; cdr3_aa: CASSSPLSTDTQYF
v_call: TRBV28; j_call: TRBJ2-5; cdr3_aa: CASSSRDSEETQYF
v_call: TRBV25-1; j_call: TRBJ2-1; cdr3_aa: CASSEYVGIIDEQFF
v_call: TRBV4-3; j_call: TRBJ2-3; cdr3_aa: CASSQDFSDTQYF
v_call: TRBV29-1; j_call: TRBJ2-5; cdr3_aa: CSVAPTSGREQETQYF